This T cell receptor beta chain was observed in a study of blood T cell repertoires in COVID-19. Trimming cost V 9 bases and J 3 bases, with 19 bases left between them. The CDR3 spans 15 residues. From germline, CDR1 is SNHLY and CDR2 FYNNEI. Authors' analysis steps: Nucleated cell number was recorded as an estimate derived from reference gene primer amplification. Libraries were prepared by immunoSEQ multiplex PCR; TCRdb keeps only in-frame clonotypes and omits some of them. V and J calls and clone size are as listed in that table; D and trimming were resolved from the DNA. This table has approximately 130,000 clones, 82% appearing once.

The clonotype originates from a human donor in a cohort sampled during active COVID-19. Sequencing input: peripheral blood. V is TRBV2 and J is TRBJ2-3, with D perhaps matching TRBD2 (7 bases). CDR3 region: CARRGGDAGTDTQYF. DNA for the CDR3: TGTGCCAGGCGAGGGGGGGACGCCGGGACAGATACGCAGTATTTT.